This T cell receptor (beta chain) was sequenced in a study of cytomegalovirus exposure and HLA in healthy donors. Study-level points and caveats: Cytomegalovirus-associated status was assigned to about 170 TCR beta chains. The authors later found HLA-associated TCR beta chains more clonally expanded than equally common others.

The PCR contained 60 Vbeta and 13 Jbeta primers. Sequenced by immunoSEQ multiplex PCR; TCRdb stores in-frame clones only, minus some. This table holds fewer than 250,000 clones, approximately 79% found once. From germline, CDR1 is SEHNR and CDR2 FQNEAQ (reference sequence). This CDR3 contains 14 residues. V shed 5 bases and J shed 4 bases, with 15 bases lying between them. A note on this clone: Its target is not known.

The rearrangement links TRBV7-9 to TRBJ2-7; tentative D call: TRBD2 (6 bases). The sequenced material came from PBMCs. This clonotype was sampled from a woman in her late teens or twenties in good health and CMV-seronegative. CDR3 DNA sequence: TGTGCCAGCAGCCCCCGCGGGGTTGGATACGAGCAGTACTTC. Amino acids: CASSPRGVGYEQYF.